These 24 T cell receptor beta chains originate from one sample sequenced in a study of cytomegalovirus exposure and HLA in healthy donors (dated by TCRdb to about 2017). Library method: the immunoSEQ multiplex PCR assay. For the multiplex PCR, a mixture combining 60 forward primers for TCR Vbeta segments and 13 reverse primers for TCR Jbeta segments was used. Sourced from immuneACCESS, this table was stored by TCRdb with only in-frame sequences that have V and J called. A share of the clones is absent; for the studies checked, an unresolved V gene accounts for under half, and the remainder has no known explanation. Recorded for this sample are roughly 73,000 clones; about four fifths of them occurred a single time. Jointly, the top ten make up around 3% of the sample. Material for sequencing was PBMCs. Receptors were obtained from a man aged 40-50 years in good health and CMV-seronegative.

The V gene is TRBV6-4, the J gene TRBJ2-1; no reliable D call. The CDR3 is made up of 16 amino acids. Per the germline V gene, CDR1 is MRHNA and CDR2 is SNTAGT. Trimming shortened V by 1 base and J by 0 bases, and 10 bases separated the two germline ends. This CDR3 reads CASSDFSRSSYNEQFF. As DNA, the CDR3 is TGTGCCAGCAGTGACTTTTCACGGAGCTCCTACAATGAGCAGTTCTTC.

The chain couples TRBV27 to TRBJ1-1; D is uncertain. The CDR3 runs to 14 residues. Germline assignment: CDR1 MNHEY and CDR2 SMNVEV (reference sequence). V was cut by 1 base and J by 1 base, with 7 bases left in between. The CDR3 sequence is CASSLLRGNTEAFF. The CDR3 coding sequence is TGTGCCAGCAGTTTATTGCGAGGGAACACTGAAGCTTTCTTT.

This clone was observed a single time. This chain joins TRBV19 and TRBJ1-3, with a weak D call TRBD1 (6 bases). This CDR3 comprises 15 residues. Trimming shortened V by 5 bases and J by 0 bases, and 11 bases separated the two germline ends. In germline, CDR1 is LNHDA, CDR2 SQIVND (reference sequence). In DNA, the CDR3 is TGTGCCAGTAGTCATACAGGGAGCTCTGGAAACACCATATATTTT. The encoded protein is CASSHTGSSGNTIYF.

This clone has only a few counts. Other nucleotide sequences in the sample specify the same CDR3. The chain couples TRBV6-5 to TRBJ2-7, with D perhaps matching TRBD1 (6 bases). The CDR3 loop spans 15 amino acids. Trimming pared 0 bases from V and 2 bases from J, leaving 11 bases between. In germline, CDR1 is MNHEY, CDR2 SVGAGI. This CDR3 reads CASSYSLDSAYEQYF. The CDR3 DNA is TGTGCCAGCAGTTACTCGTTGGACAGTGCCTACGAGCAGTACTTC.

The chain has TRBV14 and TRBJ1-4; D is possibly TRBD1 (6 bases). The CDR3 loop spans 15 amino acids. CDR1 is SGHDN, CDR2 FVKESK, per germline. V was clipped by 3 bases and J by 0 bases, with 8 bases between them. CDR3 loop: CASSHGQTTNEKLFF. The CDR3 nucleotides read TGTGCCAGCAGCCATGGACAGACAACTAATGAAAAACTGTTTTTT.

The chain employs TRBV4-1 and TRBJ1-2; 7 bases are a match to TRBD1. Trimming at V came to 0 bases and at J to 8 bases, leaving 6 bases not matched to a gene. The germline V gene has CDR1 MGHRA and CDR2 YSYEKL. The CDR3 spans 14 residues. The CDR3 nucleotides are TGCGCCAGCAGCCAAGATCATACAGGGGCGGGCTACACCTTC. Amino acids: CASSQDHTGAGYTF.

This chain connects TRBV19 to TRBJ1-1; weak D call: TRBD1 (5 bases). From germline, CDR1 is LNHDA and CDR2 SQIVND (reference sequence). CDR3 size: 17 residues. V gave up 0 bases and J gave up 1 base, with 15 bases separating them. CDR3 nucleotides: TGTGCCAGTAGTATAGATTTAAGGATTACAGGGAACACTGAAGCTTTCTTT. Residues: CASSIDLRITGNTEAFF.

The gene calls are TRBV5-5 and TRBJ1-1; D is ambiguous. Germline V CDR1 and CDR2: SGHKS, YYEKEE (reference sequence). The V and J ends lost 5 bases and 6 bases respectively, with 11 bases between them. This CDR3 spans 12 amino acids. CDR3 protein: CASRVWSAEAFF. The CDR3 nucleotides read TGTGCCAGCAGGGTGTGGAGCGCTGAAGCTTTCTTT.

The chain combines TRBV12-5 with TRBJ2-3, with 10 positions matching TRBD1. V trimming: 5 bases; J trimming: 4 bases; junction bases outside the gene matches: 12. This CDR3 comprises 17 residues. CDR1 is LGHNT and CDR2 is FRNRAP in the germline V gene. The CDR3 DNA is TGTGCTAGTGGTCCGGCTCCGACAGGGGGCATGGCAGATACGCAGTATTTT. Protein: CASGPAPTGGMADTQYF.

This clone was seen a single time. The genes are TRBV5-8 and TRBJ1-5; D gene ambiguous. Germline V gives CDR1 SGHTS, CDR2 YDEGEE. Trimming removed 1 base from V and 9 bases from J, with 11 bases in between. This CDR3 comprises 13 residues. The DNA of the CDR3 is TGTGCCAGCAGCTTGAGGCAGAGGAGGCCCCAGCATTTT. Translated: CASSLRQRRPQHF.

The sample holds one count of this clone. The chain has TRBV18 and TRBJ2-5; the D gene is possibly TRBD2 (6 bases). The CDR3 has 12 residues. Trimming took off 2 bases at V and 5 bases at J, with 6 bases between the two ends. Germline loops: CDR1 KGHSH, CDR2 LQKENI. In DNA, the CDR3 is TGTGCCAGCTCACCAGCGGGGGAGACCCAGTACTTC. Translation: CASSPAGETQYF.

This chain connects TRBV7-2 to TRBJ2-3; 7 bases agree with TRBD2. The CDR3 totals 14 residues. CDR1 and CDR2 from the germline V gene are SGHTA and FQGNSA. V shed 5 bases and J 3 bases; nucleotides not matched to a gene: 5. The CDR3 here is CASSPWGGTDTQYF. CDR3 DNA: TGTGCCAGCAGCCCCTGGGGGGGAACAGATACGCAGTATTTT.

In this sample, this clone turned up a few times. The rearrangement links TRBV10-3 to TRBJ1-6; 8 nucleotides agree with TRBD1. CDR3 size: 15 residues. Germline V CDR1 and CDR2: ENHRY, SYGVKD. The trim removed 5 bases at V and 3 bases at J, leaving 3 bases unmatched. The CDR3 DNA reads TGTGCCATCAGTACAGACAGGGGCTATAATTCACCCCTCCACTTT. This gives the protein CAISTDRGYNSPLHF.

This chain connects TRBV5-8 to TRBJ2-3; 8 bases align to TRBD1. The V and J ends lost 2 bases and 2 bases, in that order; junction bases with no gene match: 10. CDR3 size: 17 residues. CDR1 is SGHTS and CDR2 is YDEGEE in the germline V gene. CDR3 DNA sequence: TGTGCCAGCAGCTTCCGGACAGGGTCAACCTTCACAGATACGCAGTATTTT. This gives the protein CASSFRTGSTFTDTQYF.

CDR3 bases: TGTGCCATCAGTGAGTCGACTGCGGGGGGCTACAATGAGCAGTTCTTC. Amino acids: CAISESTAGGYNEQFF. V is TRBV10-3 and J is TRBJ2-1, with 8 nucleotides matching TRBD2. Germline CDR1 and CDR2: ENHRY and SYGVKD. There are 16 residues in the CDR3. Trimming removed 0 bases from V and 3 bases from J; junction bases left unmatched: 4.

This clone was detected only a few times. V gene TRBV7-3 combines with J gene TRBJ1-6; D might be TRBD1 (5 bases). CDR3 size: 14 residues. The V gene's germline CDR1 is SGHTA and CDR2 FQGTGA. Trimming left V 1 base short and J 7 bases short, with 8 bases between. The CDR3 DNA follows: TGTGCCAGCAGCTTAATAGACAGAAATTCACCCCTCCACTTT. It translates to CASSLIDRNSPLHF. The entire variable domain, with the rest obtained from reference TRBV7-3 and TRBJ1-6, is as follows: GAGVSQTPSNKVTEKGKYVELRCDPISGHTALYWYRQSLGQGPEFLIYFQGTGAADDSGLPNDRFFAVRPEGSVSTLKIQRTERGDSAVYLCASSLIDRNSPLHFGNGTRLTVT.

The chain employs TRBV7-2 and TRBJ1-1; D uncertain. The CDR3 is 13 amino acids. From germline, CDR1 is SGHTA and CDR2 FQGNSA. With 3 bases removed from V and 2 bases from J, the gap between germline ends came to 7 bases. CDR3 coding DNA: TGTGCCAGCAGCTTCGCAGTAAACACTGAAGCTTTCTTT. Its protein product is CASSFAVNTEAFF. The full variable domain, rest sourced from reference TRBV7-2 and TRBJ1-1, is GAGVSQSPSNKVTEKGKDVELRCDPISGHTALYWYRQSLGQGLEFLIYFQGNSAPDKSGLPSDRFSAERTGGSVSTLTIQRTQQEDSAVYLCASSFAVNTEAFFGQGTRLTVV.

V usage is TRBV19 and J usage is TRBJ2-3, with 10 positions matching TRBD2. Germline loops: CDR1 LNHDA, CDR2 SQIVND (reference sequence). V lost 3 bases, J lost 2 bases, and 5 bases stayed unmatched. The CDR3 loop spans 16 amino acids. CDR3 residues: CASSMNSGGTTDTQYF. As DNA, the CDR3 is TGTGCCAGTAGTATGAATAGCGGGGGGACCACAGATACGCAGTATTTT. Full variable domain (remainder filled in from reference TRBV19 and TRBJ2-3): DGGITQSPKYLFRKEGQNVTLSCEQNLNHDAMYWYRQDPGQGLRLIYYSQIVNDFQKGDIAEGYSVSREKKESFPLTVTSAQKNPTAFYLCASSMNSGGTTDTQYFGPGTRLTVL.

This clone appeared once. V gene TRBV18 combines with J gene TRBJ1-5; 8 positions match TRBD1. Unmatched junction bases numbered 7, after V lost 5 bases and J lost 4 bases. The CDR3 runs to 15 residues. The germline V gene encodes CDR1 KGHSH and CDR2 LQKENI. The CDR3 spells CASSSGTGGNQPQHF. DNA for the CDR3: TGTGCCAGCTCATCGGGGACAGGTGGGAATCAGCCCCAGCATTTT.

CDR3 amino acids: CASSGRGARDEQFF. The CDR3 coding sequence is TGCGCCAGCAGCGGTCGGGGGGCCCGGGATGAGCAGTTCTTC. The V call is TRBV5-1, the J call TRBJ2-1; D possibly corresponds to TRBD2 (7 bases). Per germline, CDR1 SGHRS and CDR2 YFSETQ. V lost 4 bases and J 8 bases, leaving 16 bases between the germline ends. The CDR3 runs 14 residues.

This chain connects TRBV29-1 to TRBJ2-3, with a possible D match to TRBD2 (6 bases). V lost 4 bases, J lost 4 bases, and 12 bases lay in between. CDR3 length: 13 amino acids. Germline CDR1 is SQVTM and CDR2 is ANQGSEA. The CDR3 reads CSVVRGMPDTQYF. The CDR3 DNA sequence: TGCAGCGTTGTTCGGGGGATGCCAGATACGCAGTATTTT.

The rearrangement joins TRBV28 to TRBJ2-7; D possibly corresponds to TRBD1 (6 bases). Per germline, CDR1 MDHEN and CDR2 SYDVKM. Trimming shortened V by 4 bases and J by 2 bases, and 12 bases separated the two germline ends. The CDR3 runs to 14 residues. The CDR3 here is CASSSSDSPYEQYF. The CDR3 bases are TGTGCCAGCAGTTCATCGGACAGCCCCTACGAGCAGTACTTC.

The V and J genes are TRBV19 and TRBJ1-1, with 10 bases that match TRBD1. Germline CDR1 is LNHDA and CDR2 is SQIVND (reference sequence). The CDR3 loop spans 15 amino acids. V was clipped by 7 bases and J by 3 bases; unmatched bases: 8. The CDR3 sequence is CASTRSGQGDTEAFF. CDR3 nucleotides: TGTGCCAGTACCCGGTCTGGACAGGGGGACACTGAAGCTTTCTTT.

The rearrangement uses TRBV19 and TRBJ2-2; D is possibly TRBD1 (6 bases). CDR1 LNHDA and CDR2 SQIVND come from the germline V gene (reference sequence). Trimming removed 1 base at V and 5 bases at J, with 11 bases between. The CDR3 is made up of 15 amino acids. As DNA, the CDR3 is TGTGCCAGTAGTATAGCGGGGACAAGGACCGGGGAGCTGTTTTTT. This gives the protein CASSIAGTRTGELFF.